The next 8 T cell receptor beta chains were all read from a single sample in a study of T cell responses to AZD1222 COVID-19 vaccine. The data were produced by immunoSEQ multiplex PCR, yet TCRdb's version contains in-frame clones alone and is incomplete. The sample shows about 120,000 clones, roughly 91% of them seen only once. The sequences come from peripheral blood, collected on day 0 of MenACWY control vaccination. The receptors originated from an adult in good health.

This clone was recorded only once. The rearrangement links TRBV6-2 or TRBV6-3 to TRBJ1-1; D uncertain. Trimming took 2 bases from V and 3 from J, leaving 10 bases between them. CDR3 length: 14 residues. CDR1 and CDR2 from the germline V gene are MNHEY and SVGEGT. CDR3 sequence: CASSYALSDTEAFF. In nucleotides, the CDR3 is TGTGCCAGCAGTTACGCCCTATCAGACACTGAAGCTTTCTTT.

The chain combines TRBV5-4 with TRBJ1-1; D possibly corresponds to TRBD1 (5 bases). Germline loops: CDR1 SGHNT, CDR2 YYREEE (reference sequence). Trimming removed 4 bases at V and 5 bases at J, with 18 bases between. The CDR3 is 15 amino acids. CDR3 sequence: CASSPRGRERTEAFF. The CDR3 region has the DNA TGTGCCAGCAGCCCCCGGGGCAGGGAGAGGACTGAAGCTTTCTTT.

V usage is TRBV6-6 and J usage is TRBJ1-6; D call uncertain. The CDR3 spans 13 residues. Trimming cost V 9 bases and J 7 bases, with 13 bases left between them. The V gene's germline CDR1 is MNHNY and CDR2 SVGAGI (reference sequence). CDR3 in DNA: TGTGCCAGTCGACAAATAACAAATTCACCCCTCCACTTT. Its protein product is CASRQITNSPLHF.

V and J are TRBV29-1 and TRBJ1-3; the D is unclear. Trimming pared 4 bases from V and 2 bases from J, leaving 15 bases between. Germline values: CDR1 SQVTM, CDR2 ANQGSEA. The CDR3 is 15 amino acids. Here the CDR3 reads CSVADRGPTGNTIYF. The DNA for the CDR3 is TGCAGCGTTGCCGATAGAGGTCCGACTGGAAACACCATATATTTT.

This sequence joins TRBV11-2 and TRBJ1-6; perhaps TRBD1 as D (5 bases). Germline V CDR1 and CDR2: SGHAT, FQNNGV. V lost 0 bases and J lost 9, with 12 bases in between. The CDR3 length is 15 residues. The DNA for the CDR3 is TGTGCCAGCAGCTTAGATTACGGGGGTGGTTCACCCCTCCACTTT. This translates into CASSLDYGGGSPLHF.

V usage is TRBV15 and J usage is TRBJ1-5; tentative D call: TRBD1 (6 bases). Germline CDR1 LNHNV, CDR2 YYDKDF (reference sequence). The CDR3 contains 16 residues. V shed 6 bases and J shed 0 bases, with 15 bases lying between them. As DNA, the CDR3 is TGTGCCACCAGTCACGTAGGGGGAGATAGCAATCAGCCCCAGCATTTT. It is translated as CATSHVGGDSNQPQHF. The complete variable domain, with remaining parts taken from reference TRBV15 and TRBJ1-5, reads DAMVIQNPRYQVTQFGKPVTLSCSQTLNHNVMYWYQQKSSQAPKLLFHYYDKDFNNEADTPDNFQSRRPNTSFCFLDIRSPGLGDTAMYLCATSHVGGDSNQPQHFGDGTRLSIL.

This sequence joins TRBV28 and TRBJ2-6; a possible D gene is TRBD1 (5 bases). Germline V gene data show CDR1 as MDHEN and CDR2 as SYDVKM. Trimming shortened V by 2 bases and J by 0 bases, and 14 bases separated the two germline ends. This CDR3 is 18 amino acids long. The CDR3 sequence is CASSLIPRVGSGANVLTF. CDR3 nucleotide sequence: TGTGCCAGCAGTTTAATCCCCAGGGTTGGCTCTGGGGCCAACGTCCTGACTTTC. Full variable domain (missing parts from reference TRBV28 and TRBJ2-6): DVKVTQSSRYLVKRTGEKVFLECVQDMDHENMFWYRQDPGLGLRLIYFSYDVKMKEKGDIPEGYSVSREKKERFSLILESASTNQTSMYLCASSLIPRVGSGANVLTFGAGSRLTVL.

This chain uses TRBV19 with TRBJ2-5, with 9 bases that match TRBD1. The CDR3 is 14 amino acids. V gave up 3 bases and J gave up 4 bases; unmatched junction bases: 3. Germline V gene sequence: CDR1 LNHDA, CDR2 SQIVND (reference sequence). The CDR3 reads CASSMTGGLETQYF. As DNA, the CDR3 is TGTGCCAGTAGTATGACAGGGGGGTTAGAGACCCAGTACTTC. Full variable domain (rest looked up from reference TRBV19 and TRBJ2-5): DGGITQSPKYLFRKEGQNVTLSCEQNLNHDAMYWYRQDPGQGLRLIYYSQIVNDFQKGDIAEGYSVSREKKESFPLTVTSAQKNPTAFYLCASSMTGGLETQYFGPGTRLLVL.